This TCR beta chain was obtained from a study of cytomegalovirus exposure and HLA in healthy donors. Notes on the study in general: CMV serostatus was the sole immune exposure information available. Researchers reported from a later analysis that most CMV-associated TCR beta chains appeared HLA-restricted. In a later analysis, HLA-associated beta chains showed higher expansion and lower generation probabilities than comparable chains. Across donors, presence/absence analyses took sequencing depth to be roughly uniform.

PCR amplification relied on 60 Vbeta primers (plus 13 Jbeta primers). The method was immunoSEQ multiplex PCR; TCRdb's version includes in-frame clones alone and lacks a portion of them. The sample shows roughly 80,000 clones, under 65% of them seen only once. Details on this clone: Its specificity is unknown.

Germline V gives CDR1 LNHDA, CDR2 SQIVND (reference sequence). This CDR3 is built from 14 residues. With V trimmed by 5 bases and J by 4 bases, 8 bases remained unmatched. This clonotype originated in a male donor in good health and CMV-seropositive. The chain joins TRBV19 to TRBJ2-7, with 7 positions matching TRBD1. Sequencing was carried out using PBMCs. CDR3 bases: TGTGCCAGTAGTCCCTCCGGGACAGTTTACGAGCAGTACTTC. This translates into CASSPSGTVYEQYF.